The 26 T cell receptor beta chains below all came from one sample that was sequenced in a study of T cell clusters in autoimmune cytopenias (dated by TCRdb to about 2019). Sequencing was performed on an Illumina MiSeq. Multiplex PCR with a touch-down protocol amplified TRB rearrangements, with the TRB-A and TRB-B primer pools combined in a single tube. Once TCRdb had reprocessed the reads, it stored one entry per CDR3 protein sequence and supplied no DNA. The table for this sample records approximately 6,400 distinct CDR3 sequences. Around 18% of the sample is in the top ten clones. Each sample's TRB amplification started from approximately 240 ng of peripheral blood genomic DNA, which corresponds to approximately 36,000 genome equivalents. The same data also contributed to another study, on T cell repertoires in aging, cancer and after chemotherapy.

Sequenced input: peripheral blood. The receptors shown here come from a human donor in good health.

The chain links TRBV5-6 to TRBJ2-5. The CDR3 totals 11 residues. Germline V gives CDR1 SGHDT, CDR2 YYEEEE. CDR3: CASSSWETQYF.

The J gene is TRBJ2-5, the V gene TRBV20-1; TCRdb picks TRBD2, but there is no DNA to check that call. CDR3 length: 18 residues. Germline assignment: CDR1 DFQATT and CDR2 SNEGSKA (reference sequence). Here the CDR3 reads CSARVGLAGGRGQETQYF.

J is TRBJ2-2 and V is TRBV5-4. Germline assignment: CDR1 SGHNT and CDR2 YYREEE (reference sequence). CDR3 size: 14 residues. The CDR3 sequence: CASSLGADTGELFF. The entire variable domain, with the rest obtained from reference TRBV5-4 and TRBJ2-2, is as follows: ETGVTQSPTHLIKTRGQQVTLRCSSQSGHNTVSWYQQALGQGPQFIFQYYREEENGRGNFPPRFSGLQFPNYSSELNVNALELDDSALYLCASSLGADTGELFFGEGSRLTVL.

This clonotype counts as medium-sized by frequency. This chain connects TRBV19 to TRBJ1-2; TCRdb calls TRBD1, which cannot be checked without DNA. Germline V CDR1 and CDR2: LNHDA, SQIVND (reference sequence). The CDR3 length is 16 residues. The CDR3 protein is CASSMGGDRGVSGYTF.

By frequency, this clonotype registers large (0.1 to 1%). CDR3 residues: CASRLAGETQYF. The V call is TRBV19, the J call TRBJ2-5; TCRdb outputs TRBD1, but without DNA this stays unchecked. From germline, CDR1 is LNHDA and CDR2 SQIVND (reference sequence). This CDR3 comprises 12 residues. Based on the CDR3 plus reference TRBV19 and TRBJ2-5, the full variable domain is DGGITQSPKYLFRKEGQNVTLSCEQNLNHDAMYWYRQDPGQGLRLIYYSQIVNDFQKGDIAEGYSVSREKKESFPLTVTSAQKNPTAFYLCASRLAGETQYFGPGTRLLVL.

V is TRBV24-1 and J is TRBJ2-5; the TCRdb D gene call, TRBD1, has no DNA to confirm it. The V gene's germline CDR1 is KGHDR and CDR2 SFDVKD. The CDR3 runs 15 residues. Here the CDR3 reads CATSDYRDRGETQYF.

The chain recombines TRBV6-1 with TRBJ2-2; the D call from TCRdb, TRBD1, cannot be confirmed without DNA. Per germline, CDR1 MNHNS and CDR2 SASEGT. The CDR3 contains 14 residues. The CDR3 reads CASQIQGGTGELFF.

The chain is built from TRBV6-1 and TRBJ2-5. The CDR3 sequence is 13 residues long. Germline V gene data show CDR1 as MNHNS and CDR2 as SASEGT. CDR3 sequence: CASSRNNRETQYF.

The CDR3 loop is CASSPSTNYGYTF. The J gene is TRBJ1-2, the V gene TRBV6-5. The germline V gene has CDR1 MNHEY and CDR2 SVGAGI. The CDR3 totals 13 residues.

The genes are TRBV6-5 and TRBJ1-5. The CDR3 has 16 amino acids. In germline, CDR1 is MNHEY, CDR2 SVGAGI. The chain's CDR3 is CASSVFAGGSNQPQHF.

V usage is TRBV5-6 and J usage is TRBJ1-1; checking the TCRdb D call of TRBD1 is not possible without DNA. Germline V gene lookup returns CDR1 SGHDT and CDR2 YYEEEE. The CDR3 covers 14 residues. CDR3 sequence reads: CASSLVTGGTEAFF.

V usage is TRBV5-4 and J usage is TRBJ2-1; the D call of TRBD1 rests on TCRdb alone, since no DNA is present to check it. Germline CDR1 is SGHNT and CDR2 is YYREEE (reference sequence). The length of the CDR3 is 15 residues. The CDR3 region is CASSLDPGSYNEQFF.

This clonotype is medium-sized by frequency. This chain uses TRBV29-1 with TRBJ2-7; lacking DNA, the TRBD2 call made by TCRdb goes unchecked. Germline CDR1 and CDR2: SQVTM and ANQGSEA. This CDR3 has 13 residues. CDR3 amino acids: CSVVQGPQYEQYF.

The CDR3 loop is CATSGGRGVYNEQFF. V usage is TRBV24-1 and J usage is TRBJ2-1; TCRdb's D call, TRBD1, is unchecked because there is no DNA. From germline, CDR1 is KGHDR and CDR2 SFDVKD. The CDR3 loop spans 15 amino acids.

This clonotype ranks as medium-sized in terms of frequency. The chain is built from TRBV6-5 and TRBJ1-4. Germline values: CDR1 MNHEY, CDR2 SVGAGI. The CDR3 is 15 residues long. This CDR3 reads CASSDPGHANEKLFF.

This clonotype ranks as medium-sized in terms of frequency. The J gene is TRBJ1-5, the V gene TRBV27. The CDR3 loop spans 14 amino acids. Germline V lookup: CDR1 MNHEY, CDR2 SMNVEV (reference sequence). CDR3 sequence reads: CASSFRREDQPQHF.

This clonotype is medium-sized by frequency. The V and J genes are TRBV27 and TRBJ1-2; lacking DNA, the TRBD1 call made by TCRdb goes unchecked. The CDR3 is made up of 17 amino acids. Germline V gene data show CDR1 as MNHEY and CDR2 as SMNVEV (reference sequence). The CDR3: CASSPWGQGAVGYGYTF.

The chain carries TRBV20-1 and TRBJ2-1; TCRdb's D call of TRBD1 is untestable without DNA. This CDR3 is built from 12 residues. The germline V gene encodes CDR1 DFQATT and CDR2 SNEGSKA (reference sequence). CDR3 amino acids: CSASGAGVEQFF.

This chain joins TRBV6-5 and TRBJ2-3; TCRdb's D gene call, TRBD2, goes unchecked for lack of DNA. The CDR3 is 14 residues long. Per germline, CDR1 MNHEY and CDR2 SVGAGI. The CDR3 protein is CASRASMGTDTQYF.

The V and J genes are TRBV5-3 and TRBJ2-7. TRBV5-3 carries the ORF label, with uncertain function. The CDR3 loop spans 15 amino acids. The CDR3 reads CARSLASRSSYEQYF.

Judged by frequency, this clonotype is medium-sized. The chain uses TRBV29-1 and TRBJ2-1; TCRdb picks TRBD2, but there is no DNA to check that call. Germline CDR1 SQVTM, CDR2 ANQGSEA. The CDR3 totals 13 residues. CDR3 residues: CSVDGPLGEVQFF.

The rearrangement uses TRBV19 and TRBJ1-1. Germline CDR1 LNHDA, CDR2 SQIVND (reference sequence). The CDR3 totals 13 residues. CDR3 amino acids: CASSIGQTAEAFF.

The chain uses TRBV27 and TRBJ2-7; TCRdb designates TRBD1, a call that cannot be tested without DNA. This CDR3 comprises 15 residues. Germline CDR1 reads MNHEY; CDR2 reads SMNVEV (reference sequence). The CDR3 region is CASNEGTPGAYEQYF.

The V call is TRBV5-5, the J call TRBJ2-7; TCRdb picks TRBD1, but there is no DNA to check that call. The germline gives CDR1 SGHKS, CDR2 YYEKEE (reference sequence). The CDR3 runs 13 residues. CDR3 in amino acids: CASSFFGQNEQYF.

This clonotype is medium-sized by frequency. The CDR3 reads CASSLISGGSGEQYF. The V gene is TRBV27, the J gene TRBJ2-7; TCRdb's assignment of TRBD1 cannot be checked, as there is no DNA. The germline CDR1 and CDR2 sequences are MNHEY and SMNVEV (reference sequence). CDR3 length equals 15 residues.

Frequency places this clonotype as medium-sized. The chain uses TRBV5-6 and TRBJ1-2. In germline, CDR1 is SGHDT, CDR2 YYEEEE. CDR3 length equals 16 residues. The CDR3 is CASSSVSGPRGRGYTF.